This T cell receptor (beta chain) was obtained from a study of T cell changes during pregnancy in multiple sclerosis. Profiling relied on immunoSEQ multiplex PCR, and the TCRdb table lists in-frame clones only, not all of them. Of roughly 42,000 clones listed, more than 85% are singletons. The CDR3 contains 15 residues. CDR1 is LNHDA and CDR2 is SQIVND in the germline V gene (reference sequence). The V gene lost 6 bases and the J gene lost 1 base, with 12 bases spanning the gap. V usage is TRBV19 and J usage is TRBJ2-2; a possible D gene is TRBD1 (6 bases). This clonotype originated in a female donor in good health, enrolled as a control in a pregnancy study. The material sequenced was CD4+ T cells from peripheral blood mononuclear cells, taken in the second trimester of pregnancy. The CDR3 is CASRLGARNTGELFF. The CDR3 DNA follows: TGTGCCAGTAGACTGGGGGCTCGGAACACCGGGGAGCTGTTTTTT.